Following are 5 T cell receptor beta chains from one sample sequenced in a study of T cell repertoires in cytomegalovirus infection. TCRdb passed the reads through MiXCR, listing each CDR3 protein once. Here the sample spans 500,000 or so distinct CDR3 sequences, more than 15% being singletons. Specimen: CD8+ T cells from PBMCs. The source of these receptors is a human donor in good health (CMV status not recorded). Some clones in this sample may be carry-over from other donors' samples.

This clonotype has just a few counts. As DNA, the CDR3 is TGTGCCAGCAATTCGGGAGTAGGGGAGACCCAGTACTTC. Protein: CASNSGVGETQYF. V gene TRBV5-6 combines with J gene TRBJ2-5; D is possibly TRBD2 (6 bases). Germline loops: CDR1 SGHDT, CDR2 YYEEEE. The V end lost 6 bases, the J end lost 5 bases, and 14 bases lay between the germline ends. CDR3 size: 13 residues.

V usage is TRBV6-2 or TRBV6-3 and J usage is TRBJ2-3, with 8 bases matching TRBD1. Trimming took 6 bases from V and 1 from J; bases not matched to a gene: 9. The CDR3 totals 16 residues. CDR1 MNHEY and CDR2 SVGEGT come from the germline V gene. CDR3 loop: CASRPFPGQGTDTQYF. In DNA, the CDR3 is TGTGCCAGCAGGCCTTTCCCGGGACAGGGCACAGATACGCAGTATTTT.

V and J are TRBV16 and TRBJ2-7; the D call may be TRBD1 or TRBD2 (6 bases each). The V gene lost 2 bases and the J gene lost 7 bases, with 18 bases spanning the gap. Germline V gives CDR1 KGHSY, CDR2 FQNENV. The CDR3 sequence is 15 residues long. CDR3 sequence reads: CASSQDGGPMGEQYF. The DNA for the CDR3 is TGTGCCAGCAGCCAAGATGGGGGGCCAATGGGGGAGCAGTACTTC.

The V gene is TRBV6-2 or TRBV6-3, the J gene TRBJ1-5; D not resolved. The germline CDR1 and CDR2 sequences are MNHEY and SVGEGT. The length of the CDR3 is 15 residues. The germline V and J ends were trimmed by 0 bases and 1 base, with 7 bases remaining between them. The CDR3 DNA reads TGTGCCAGCAGTTACTCAGGAGAGAGCAATCAGCCCCAGCATTTT. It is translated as CASSYSGESNQPQHF.

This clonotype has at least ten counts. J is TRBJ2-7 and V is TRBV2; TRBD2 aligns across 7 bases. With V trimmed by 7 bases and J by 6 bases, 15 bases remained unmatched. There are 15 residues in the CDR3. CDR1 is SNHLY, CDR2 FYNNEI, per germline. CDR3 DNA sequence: TGTGCCAGCACCGAGGGGAGACTAGCTGCGGGCGAGCAGTACTTC. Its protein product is CASTEGRLAAGEQYF.